This T cell receptor (beta chain) originates from a study of shared clonotypes between healthy human individuals. The naive CD8 subset, CD45RO-negative cells positively selected for CCR7, excluded terminally differentiated effector memory CD45RA+ cells. Repertoires were generated with immunoSEQ multiplex PCR, while TCRdb's copy carries only in-frame clones and drops some. Of fewer than 800,000 clones listed, 92% were seen once; the top ten hold roughly 22%. The V gene lost 7 bases and the J gene lost 6 bases, with 20 bases spanning the gap. Germline CDR1 and CDR2: SGHRS and YFSETQ. This CDR3 has 15 residues.

J is TRBJ2-1 and V is TRBV5-1, with D perhaps matching TRBD1 or TRBD2 (5 bases each). The TCR comes from a man aged 25 to 40 in good health. The sequencing sample was made of naive CD8+ T cells sorted from blood. CDR3 amino acids: CASAGTGSHPNEQFF. CDR3 DNA: TGCGCCAGCGCGGGTACAGGCAGTCACCCCAATGAGCAGTTCTTC.